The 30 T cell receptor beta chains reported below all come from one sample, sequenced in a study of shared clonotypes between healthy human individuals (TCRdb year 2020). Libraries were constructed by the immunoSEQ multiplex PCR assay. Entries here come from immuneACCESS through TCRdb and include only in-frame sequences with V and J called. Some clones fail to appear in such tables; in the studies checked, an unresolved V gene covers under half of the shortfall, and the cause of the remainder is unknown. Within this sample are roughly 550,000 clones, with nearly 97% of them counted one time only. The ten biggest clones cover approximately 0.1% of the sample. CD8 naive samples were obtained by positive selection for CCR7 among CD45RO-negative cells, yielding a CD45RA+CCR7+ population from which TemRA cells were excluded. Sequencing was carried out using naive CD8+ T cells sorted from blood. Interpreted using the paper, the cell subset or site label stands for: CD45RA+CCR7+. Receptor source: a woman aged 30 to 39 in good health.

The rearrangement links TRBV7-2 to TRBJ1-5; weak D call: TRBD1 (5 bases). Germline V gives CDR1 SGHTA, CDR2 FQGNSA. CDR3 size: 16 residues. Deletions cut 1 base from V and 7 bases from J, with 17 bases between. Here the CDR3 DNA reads TGTGCCAGCAGCTTAGTCGTCAGGGAATATGGACAGCCCCAGCATTTT. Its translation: CASSLVVREYGQPQHF.

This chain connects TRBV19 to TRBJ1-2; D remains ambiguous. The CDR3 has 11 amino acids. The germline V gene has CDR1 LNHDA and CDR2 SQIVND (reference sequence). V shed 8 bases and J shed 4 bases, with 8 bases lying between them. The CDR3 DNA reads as TGTGCCAGTGGGGAGCTCTATGGCTACACCTTC. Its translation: CASGELYGYTF. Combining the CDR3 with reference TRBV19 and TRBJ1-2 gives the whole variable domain DGGITQSPKYLFRKEGQNVTLSCEQNLNHDAMYWYRQDPGQGLRLIYYSQIVNDFQKGDIAEGYSVSREKKESFPLTVTSAQKNPTAFYLCASGELYGYTFGSGTRLTVV.

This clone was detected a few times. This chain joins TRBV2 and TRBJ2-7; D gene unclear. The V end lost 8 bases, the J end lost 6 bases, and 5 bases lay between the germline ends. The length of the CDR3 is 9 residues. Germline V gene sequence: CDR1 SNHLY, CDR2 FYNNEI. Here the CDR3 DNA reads TGTGCCAGCTCGAGCGAGCAGTACTTC. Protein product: CASSSEQYF.

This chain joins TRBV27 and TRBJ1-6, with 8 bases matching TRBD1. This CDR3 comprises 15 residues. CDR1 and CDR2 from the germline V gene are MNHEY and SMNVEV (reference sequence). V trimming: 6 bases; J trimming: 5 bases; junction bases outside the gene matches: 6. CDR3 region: CASSPGQANNSPLHF. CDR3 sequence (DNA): TGTGCCAGCAGCCCGGGACAGGCGAATAATTCACCCCTCCACTTT.

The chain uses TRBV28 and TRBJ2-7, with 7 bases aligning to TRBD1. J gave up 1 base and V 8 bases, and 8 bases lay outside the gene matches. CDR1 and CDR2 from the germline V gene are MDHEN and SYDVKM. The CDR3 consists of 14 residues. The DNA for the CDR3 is TGTGCCAGCTTAGGGGGCTCCATATCCTACGAGCAGTACTTC. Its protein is CASLGGSISYEQYF.

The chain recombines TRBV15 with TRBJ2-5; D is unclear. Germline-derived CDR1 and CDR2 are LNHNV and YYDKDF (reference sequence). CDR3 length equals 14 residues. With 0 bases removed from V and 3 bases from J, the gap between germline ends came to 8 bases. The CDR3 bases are TGTGCCACCAGCAGAGATCTTGGTAAAGAGACCCAGTACTTC. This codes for CATSRDLGKETQYF. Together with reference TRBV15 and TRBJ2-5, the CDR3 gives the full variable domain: DAMVIQNPRYQVTQFGKPVTLSCSQTLNHNVMYWYQQKSSQAPKLLFHYYDKDFNNEADTPDNFQSRRPNTSFCFLDIRSPGLGDTAMYLCATSRDLGKETQYFGPGTRLLVL.

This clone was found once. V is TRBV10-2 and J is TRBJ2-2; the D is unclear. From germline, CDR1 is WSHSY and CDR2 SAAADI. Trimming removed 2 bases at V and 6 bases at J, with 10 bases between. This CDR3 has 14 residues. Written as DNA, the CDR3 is TGCGCCAGCAGTGAGAGTGTATCTTCCGGGGAGCTGTTTTTT. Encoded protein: CASSESVSSGELFF.

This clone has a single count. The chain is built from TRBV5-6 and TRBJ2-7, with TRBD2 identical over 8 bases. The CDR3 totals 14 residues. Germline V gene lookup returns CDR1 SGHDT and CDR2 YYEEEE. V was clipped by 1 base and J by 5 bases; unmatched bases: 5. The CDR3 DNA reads TGTGCCAGCAGCTTGAGCGGGAGTAAAAACGAGCAGTACTTC. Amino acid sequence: CASSLSGSKNEQYF.

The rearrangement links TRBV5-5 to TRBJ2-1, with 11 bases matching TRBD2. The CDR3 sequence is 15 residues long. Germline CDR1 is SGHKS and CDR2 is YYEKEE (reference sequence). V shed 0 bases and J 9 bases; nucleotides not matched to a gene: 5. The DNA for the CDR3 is TGTGCCAGCAGCTTGGTACTAGCGGGAGACCGTGAGCAGTTCTTC. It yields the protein CASSLVLAGDREQFF.

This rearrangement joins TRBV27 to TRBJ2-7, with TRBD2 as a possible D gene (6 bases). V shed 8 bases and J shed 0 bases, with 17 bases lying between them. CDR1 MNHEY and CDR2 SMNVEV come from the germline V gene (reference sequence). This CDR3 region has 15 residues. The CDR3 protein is CASRTVADISYEQYF. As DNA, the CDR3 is TGTGCCAGCCGTACCGTAGCGGATATCTCCTACGAGCAGTACTTC.

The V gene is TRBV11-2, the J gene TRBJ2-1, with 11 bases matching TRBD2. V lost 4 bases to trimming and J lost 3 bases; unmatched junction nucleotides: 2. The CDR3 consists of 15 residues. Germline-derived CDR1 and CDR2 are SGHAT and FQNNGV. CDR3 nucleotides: TGTGCCAGCAGCTCCACTAGCGGGAGCTACAATGAGCAGTTCTTC. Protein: CASSSTSGSYNEQFF.

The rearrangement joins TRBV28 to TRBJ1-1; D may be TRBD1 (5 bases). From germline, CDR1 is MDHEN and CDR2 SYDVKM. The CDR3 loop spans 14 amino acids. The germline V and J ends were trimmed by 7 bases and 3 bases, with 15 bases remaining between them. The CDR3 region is CASTDAGGYTEAFF. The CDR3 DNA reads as TGTGCCAGCACGGATGCGGGGGGATACACTGAAGCTTTCTTT.

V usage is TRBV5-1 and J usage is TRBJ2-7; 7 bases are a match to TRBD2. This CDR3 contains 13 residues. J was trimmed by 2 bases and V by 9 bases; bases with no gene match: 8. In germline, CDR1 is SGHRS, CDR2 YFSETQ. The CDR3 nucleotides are TGCGCCATTGGGGGGGACCGGACCTACGAGCAGTACTTC. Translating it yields CAIGGDRTYEQYF.

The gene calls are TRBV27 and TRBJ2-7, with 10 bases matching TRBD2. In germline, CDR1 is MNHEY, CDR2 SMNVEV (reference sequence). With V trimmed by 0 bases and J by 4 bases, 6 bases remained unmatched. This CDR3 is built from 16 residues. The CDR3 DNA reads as TGTGCCAGCAGTTTATCCGGACTAGCGGCCGGGTACGAGCAGTACTTC. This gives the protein CASSLSGLAAGYEQYF.

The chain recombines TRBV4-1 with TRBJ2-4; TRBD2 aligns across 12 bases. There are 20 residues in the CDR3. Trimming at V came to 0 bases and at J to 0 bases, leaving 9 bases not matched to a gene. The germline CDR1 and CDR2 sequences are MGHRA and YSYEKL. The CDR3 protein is CASSQDRGLAGLLAKNIQYF. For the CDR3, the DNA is TGCGCCAGCAGCCAAGATCGTGGACTAGCGGGATTACTAGCCAAAAACATTCAGTACTTC.

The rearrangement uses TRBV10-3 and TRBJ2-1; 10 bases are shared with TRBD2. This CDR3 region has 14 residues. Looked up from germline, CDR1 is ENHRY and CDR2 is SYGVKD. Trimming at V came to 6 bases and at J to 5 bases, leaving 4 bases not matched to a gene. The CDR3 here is CAIRAGLADNEQFF. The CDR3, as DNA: TGTGCCATCAGAGCAGGACTAGCGGACAATGAGCAGTTCTTC.

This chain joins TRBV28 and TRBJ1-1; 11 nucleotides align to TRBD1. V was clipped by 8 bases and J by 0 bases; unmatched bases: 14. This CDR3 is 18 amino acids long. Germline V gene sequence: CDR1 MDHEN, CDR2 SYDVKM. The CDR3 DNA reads TGTGCCAGCGATAGTGGTTCTGGGGACAGGGGGTTGAACACTGAAGCTTTCTTT. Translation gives CASDSGSGDRGLNTEAFF.

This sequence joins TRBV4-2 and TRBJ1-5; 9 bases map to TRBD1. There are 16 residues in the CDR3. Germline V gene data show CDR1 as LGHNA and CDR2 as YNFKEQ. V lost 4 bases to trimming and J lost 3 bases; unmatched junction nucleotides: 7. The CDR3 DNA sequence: TGTGCCAGCAGCCCTTGGGGACAGGGCAACAATCAGCCCCAGCATTTT. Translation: CASSPWGQGNNQPQHF.

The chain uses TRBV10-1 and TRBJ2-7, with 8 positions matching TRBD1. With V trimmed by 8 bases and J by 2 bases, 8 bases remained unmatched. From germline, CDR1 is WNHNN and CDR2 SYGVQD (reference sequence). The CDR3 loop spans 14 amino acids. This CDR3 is CASHQGQGTYEQYF. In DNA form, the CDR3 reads TGCGCCAGCCACCAAGGACAGGGCACCTACGAGCAGTACTTC.

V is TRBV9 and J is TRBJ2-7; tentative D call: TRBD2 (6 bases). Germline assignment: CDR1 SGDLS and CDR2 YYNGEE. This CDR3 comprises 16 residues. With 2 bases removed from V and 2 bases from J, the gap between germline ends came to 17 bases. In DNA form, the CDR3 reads TGTGCCAGCAGCGTCCTCCCGGGACTGGAGGCCTACGAGCAGTACTTC. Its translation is CASSVLPGLEAYEQYF.

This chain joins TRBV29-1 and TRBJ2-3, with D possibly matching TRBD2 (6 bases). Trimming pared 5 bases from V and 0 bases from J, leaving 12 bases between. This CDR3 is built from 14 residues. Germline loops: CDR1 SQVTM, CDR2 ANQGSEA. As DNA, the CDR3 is TGCAGCGTTTTGGAGGGAGTGAGCACAGATACGCAGTATTTT. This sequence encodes CSVLEGVSTDTQYF.

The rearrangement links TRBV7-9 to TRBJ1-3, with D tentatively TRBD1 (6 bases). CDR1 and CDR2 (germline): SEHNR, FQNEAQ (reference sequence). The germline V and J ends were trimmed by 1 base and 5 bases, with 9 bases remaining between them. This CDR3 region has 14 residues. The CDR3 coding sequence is TGTGCCAGCAGCTTAGATGGGGGCCGAAACACCATATATTTT. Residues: CASSLDGGRNTIYF.

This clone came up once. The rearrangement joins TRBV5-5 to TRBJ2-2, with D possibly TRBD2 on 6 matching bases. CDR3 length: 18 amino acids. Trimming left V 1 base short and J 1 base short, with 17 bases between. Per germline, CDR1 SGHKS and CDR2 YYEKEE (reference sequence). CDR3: CASSLSAPGGMNTGELFF. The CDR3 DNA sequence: TGTGCCAGCAGCTTGTCGGCCCCCGGCGGGATGAACACCGGGGAGCTGTTTTTT.

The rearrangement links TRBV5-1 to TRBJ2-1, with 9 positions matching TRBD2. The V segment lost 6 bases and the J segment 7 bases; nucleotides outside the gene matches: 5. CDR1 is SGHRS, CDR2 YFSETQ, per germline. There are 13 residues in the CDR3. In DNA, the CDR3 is TGCGCCAGCAATCGCGGGAGGGGGAATGAGCAGTTCTTC. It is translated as CASNRGRGNEQFF.

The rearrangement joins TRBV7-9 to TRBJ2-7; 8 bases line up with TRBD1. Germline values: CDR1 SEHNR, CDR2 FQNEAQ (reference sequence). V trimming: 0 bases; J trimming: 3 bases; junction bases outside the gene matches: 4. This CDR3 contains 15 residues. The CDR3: CASSLAPGQDYEQYF. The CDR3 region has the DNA TGTGCCAGCAGCTTAGCCCCGGGACAGGACTACGAGCAGTACTTC. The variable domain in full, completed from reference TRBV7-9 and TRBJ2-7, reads DTGVSQNPRHKITKRGQNVTFRCDPISEHNRLYWYRQTLGQGPEFLTYFQNEAQLEKSRLLSDRFSAERPKGSFSTLEIQRTEQGDSAMYLCASSLAPGQDYEQYFGPGTRLTVT.

CDR3 sequence (DNA): TGTGCCAGCAGCCCGTCTGAGTTCGCTGGCTACAATGAGCAGTTCTTC. This translates into CASSPSEFAGYNEQFF. This sequence joins TRBV7-2 and TRBJ2-1, with D unclear. Trimming took 5 bases from V and 3 from J, leaving 17 bases between them. The CDR3 is 16 amino acids. Germline loops: CDR1 SGHTA, CDR2 FQGNSA.

DNA of the CDR3: TGTGCCTGGAGTGTACCGTTGGCCCGGCAGGGCCCTTACAGGAGCAATCAGCCCCAGCATTTT. It yields the protein CAWSVPLARQGPYRSNQPQHF. The rearrangement links TRBV30 to TRBJ1-5, with D possibly TRBD1 on 5 matching bases. This CDR3 is 21 amino acids long. Germline values: CDR1 GTSNPN, CDR2 SVGIG (reference sequence). Trimming took 0 bases from V and 1 from J, leaving 28 bases between them.

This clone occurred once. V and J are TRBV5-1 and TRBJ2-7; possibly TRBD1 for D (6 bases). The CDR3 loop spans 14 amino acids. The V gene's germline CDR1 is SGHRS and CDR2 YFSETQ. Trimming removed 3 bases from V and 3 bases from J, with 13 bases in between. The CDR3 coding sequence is TGCGCCAGCAGCTCTGCCGGGACATACTACGAGCAGTACTTC. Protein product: CASSSAGTYYEQYF.

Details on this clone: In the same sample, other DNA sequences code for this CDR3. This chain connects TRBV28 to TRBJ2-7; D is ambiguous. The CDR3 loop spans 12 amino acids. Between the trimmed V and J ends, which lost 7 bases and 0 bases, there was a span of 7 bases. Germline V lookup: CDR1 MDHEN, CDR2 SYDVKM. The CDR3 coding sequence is TGTGCCAGCACCGGAATCTCCTACGAGCAGTACTTC. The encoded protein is CASTGISYEQYF.

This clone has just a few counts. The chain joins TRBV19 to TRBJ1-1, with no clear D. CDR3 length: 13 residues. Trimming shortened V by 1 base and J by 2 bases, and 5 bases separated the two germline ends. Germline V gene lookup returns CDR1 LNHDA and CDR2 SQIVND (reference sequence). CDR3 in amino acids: CASSIATNTEAFF. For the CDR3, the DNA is TGTGCCAGTAGTATAGCGACCAACACTGAAGCTTTCTTT.